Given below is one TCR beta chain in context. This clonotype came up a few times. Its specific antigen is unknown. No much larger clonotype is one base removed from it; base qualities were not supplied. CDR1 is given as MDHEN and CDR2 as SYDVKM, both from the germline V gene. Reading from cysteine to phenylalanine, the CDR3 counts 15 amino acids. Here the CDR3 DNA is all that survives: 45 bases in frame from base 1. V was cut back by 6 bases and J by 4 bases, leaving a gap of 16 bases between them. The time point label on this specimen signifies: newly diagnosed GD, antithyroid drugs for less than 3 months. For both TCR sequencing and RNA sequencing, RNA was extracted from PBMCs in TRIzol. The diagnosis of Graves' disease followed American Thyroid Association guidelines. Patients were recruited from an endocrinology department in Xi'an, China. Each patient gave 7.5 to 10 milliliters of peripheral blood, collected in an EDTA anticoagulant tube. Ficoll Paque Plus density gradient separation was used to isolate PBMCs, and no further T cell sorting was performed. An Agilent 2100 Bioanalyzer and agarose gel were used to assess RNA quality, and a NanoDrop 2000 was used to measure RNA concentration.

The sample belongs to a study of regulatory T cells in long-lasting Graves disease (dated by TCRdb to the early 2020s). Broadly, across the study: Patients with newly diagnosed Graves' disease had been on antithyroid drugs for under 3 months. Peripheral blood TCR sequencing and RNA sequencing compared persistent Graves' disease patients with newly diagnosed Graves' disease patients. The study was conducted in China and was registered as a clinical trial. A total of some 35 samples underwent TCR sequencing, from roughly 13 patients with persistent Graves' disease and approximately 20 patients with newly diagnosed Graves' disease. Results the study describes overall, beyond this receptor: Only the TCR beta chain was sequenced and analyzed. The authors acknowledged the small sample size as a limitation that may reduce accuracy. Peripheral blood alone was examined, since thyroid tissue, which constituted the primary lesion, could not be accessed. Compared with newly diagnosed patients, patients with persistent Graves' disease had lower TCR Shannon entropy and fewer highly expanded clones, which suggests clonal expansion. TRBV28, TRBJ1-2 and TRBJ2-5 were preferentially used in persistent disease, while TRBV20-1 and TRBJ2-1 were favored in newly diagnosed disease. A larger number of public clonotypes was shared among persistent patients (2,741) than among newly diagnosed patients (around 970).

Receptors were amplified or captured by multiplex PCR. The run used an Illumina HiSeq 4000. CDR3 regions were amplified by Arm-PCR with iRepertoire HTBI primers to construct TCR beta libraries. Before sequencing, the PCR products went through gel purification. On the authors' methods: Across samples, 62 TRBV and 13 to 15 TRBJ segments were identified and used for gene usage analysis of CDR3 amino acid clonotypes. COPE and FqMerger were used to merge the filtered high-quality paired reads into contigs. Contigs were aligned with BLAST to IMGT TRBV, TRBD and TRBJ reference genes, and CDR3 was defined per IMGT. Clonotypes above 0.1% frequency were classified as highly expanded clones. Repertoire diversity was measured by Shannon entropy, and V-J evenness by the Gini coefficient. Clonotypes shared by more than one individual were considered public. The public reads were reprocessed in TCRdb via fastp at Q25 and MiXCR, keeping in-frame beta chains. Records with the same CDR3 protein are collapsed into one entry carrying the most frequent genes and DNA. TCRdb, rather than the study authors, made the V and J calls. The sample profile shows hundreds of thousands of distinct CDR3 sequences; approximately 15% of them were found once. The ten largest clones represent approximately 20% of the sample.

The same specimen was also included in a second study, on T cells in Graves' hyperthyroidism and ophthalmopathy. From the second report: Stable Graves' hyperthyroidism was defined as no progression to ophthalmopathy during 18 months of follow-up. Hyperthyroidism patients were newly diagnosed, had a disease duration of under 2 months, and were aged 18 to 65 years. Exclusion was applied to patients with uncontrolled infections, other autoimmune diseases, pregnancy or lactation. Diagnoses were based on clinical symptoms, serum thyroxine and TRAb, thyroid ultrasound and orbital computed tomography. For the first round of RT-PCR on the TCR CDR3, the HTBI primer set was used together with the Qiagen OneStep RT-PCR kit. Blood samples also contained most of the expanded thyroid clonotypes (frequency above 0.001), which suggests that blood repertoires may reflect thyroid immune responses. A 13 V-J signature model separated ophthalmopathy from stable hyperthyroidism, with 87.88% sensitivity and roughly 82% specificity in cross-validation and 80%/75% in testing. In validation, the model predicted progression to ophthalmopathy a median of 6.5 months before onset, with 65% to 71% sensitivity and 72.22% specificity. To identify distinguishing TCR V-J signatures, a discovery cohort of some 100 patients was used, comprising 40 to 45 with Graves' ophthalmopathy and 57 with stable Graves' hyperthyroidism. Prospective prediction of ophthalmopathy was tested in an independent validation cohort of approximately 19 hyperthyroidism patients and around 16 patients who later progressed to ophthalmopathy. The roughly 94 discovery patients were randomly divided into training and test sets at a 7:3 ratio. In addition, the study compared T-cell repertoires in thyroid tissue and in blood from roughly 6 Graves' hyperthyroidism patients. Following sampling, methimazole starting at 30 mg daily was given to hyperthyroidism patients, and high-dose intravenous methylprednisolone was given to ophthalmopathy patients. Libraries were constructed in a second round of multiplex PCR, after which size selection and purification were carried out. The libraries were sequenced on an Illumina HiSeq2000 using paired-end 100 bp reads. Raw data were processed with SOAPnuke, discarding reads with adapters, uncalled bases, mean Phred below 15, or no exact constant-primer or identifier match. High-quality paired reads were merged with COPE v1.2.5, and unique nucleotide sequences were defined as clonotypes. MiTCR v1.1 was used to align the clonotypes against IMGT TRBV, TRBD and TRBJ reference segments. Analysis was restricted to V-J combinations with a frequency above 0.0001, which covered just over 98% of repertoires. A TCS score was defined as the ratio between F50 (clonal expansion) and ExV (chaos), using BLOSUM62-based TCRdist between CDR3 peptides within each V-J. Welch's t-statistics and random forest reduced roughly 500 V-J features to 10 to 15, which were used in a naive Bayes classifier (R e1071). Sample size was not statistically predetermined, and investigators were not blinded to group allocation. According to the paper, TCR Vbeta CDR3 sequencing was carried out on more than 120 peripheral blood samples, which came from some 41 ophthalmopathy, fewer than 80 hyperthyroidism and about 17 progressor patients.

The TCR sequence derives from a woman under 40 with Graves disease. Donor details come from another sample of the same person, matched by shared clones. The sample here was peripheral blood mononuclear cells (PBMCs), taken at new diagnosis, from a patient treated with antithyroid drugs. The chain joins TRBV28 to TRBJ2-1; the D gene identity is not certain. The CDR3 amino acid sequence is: CASSSGQKEYNEQFF. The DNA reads TGTGCCAGCAGCTCGGGCCAGAAGGAGTACAATGAGCAGTTCTTC.